The 27 T cell receptor beta chains below were found in one sample sequenced in a study of T cells after posttransplantation cyclophosphamide. Produced via immunoSEQ multiplex PCR; TCRdb's table is partial and in-frame only. The top ten clones hold around 1.2% of a sample with 12,000 to 15,000 clones, 76% of them seen once. The sequencing input was memory CD4+ T cells sorted from PBMCs. The origin of the receptors is a man aged 50-60 years.

V gene TRBV5-1 combines with J gene TRBJ1-1; D call uncertain. V lost 1 base, J lost 3 bases, and 7 bases lay in between. The germline CDR1 and CDR2 sequences are SGHRS and YFSETQ. The CDR3 extends over 13 amino acids. The CDR3 is CASSLQADTEAFF. In nucleotides, the CDR3 is TGCGCCAGCAGCTTGCAAGCGGACACTGAAGCTTTCTTT.

The CDR3 nucleotides are TGTGCCAGCAGTACGCGGCATGGGACCCAGTACTTC. It yields the protein CASSTRHGTQYF. The rearrangement uses TRBV6-5 and TRBJ2-5; unclear D gene. The V end lost 5 bases, the J end lost 7 bases, and 11 bases lay between the germline ends. The CDR3 has 12 residues. Germline V CDR1 and CDR2: MNHEY, SVGAGI.

This chain uses TRBV6-1 with TRBJ1-5, with D possibly being TRBD1 (6 bases). V was trimmed by 3 bases and J by 7 bases, leaving 16 bases between them. CDR3 length equals 15 residues. Per the germline V gene, CDR1 is MNHNS and CDR2 is SASEGT. Here the CDR3 DNA reads TGTGCCAGCAGTGATTCGTGGCAGGGGAGACAGCCCCAGCATTTT. Amino acid sequence: CASSDSWQGRQPQHF.

V is TRBV29-1 and J is TRBJ1-1, with a tentative D call TRBD1 (5 bases). The ends were cut back, 4 bases at V and 3 bases at J, with 9 bases in the middle. CDR1 and CDR2 (germline): SQVTM, ANQGSEA. This CDR3 region has 12 residues. CDR3 in DNA: TGCAGCGTTGCTGCGGGGGACACTGAAGCTTTCTTT. This gives the protein CSVAAGDTEAFF.

The chain is built from TRBV21-1 and TRBJ2-3; TRBD2 is the table's D call, not checked against the DNA. TRBV21-1 is a pseudogene segment. The CDR3 contains 14 residues. In nucleotides, the CDR3 is TGTGCCAGCAGCAAAGTAGCGGTCACAGATACGCAGTATTTT. It codes for CASSKVAVTDTQYF.

The J gene is TRBJ2-1, the V gene TRBV28, with 11 nucleotides matching TRBD2. Trimming removed 5 bases from V and 9 bases from J; junction bases left unmatched: 12. CDR1 and CDR2 from the germline V gene are MDHEN and SYDVKM. The length of the CDR3 is 16 residues. For the CDR3, the DNA is TGTGCCAGCAGTCTTGTTGCTAGCGGGAGGCCCATTGAGCAGTTCTTC. It encodes CASSLVASGRPIEQFF.

This chain uses TRBV12-5 with TRBJ2-1, with D perhaps being TRBD1 or TRBD2 (10 bases each). Deletions cut 2 bases from V and 10 bases from J, with 30 bases between. This CDR3 contains 19 residues. Germline CDR1 is LGHNT and CDR2 is FRNRAP. The CDR3 loop reads CASGLRGQGRSGGNGEQFF. The CDR3 DNA follows: TGTGCTAGTGGTTTGAGGGGACAGGGGCGTAGCGGGGGGAACGGGGAGCAGTTCTTC. The variable domain in full, completed from reference TRBV12-5 and TRBJ2-1, reads DARVTQTPRHKVTEMGQEVTMRCQPILGHNTVFWYRQTMMQGLELLAYFRNRAPLDDSGMPKDRFSAEMPDATLATLKIQPSEPRDSAVYFCASGLRGQGRSGGNGEQFFGPGTRLTVL.

The chain carries TRBV5-1 and TRBJ1-1; weak D call: TRBD1 (5 bases). The ends were cut back, 2 bases at V and 4 bases at J, with 6 bases in the middle. This CDR3 region has 12 residues. Per germline, CDR1 SGHRS and CDR2 YFSETQ. The CDR3 bases are TGCGCCAGCAGCTTCGGGGGCACTGAAGCTTTCTTT. It specifies CASSFGGTEAFF.

This chain joins TRBV7-9 and TRBJ1-1; D is undetermined. Germline-derived CDR1 and CDR2 are SEHNR and FQNEAQ (reference sequence). This CDR3 spans 12 amino acids. The ends were cut back, 5 bases at V and 10 bases at J, with 14 bases in the middle. The CDR3 DNA reads as TGTGCCAGCAGCCTACGGGCGGAGGGAGCTTTCTTT. Residues: CASSLRAEGAFF.

The J gene is TRBJ2-1, the V gene TRBV28, with D maybe TRBD1 (5 bases). Germline V gene sequence: CDR1 MDHEN, CDR2 SYDVKM. This CDR3 has 12 residues. Trimming left V 7 bases short and J 11 bases short, with 15 bases between. In DNA, the CDR3 is TGTGCCAGCACCGAACAGGACACCCAGCAGTTCTTC. This sequence encodes CASTEQDTQQFF.

The rearrangement uses TRBV6-6 and TRBJ1-5; D unclear. In germline, CDR1 is MNHNY, CDR2 SVGAGI (reference sequence). This CDR3 is built from 13 residues. The V end lost 4 bases, the J end lost 5 bases, and 9 bases lay between the germline ends. Written as DNA, the CDR3 is TGTGCCAGCAGTTTTGCGTTCCATCAGCCCCAGCATTTT. It codes for CASSFAFHQPQHF.

The J gene is TRBJ2-3, the V gene TRBV5-8, with 8 nucleotides matching TRBD1. V shed 5 bases, J shed 2 bases, and the junction held 1 base outside the gene matches. The CDR3 is 13 amino acids. Germline V gene lookup returns CDR1 SGHTS and CDR2 YDEGEE. As DNA, the CDR3 is TGTGCCAGCAGGGGACAGGCCACAGATACGCAGTATTTT. Translating it yields CASRGQATDTQYF.

The chain employs TRBV5-1 and TRBJ2-2; D call uncertain. The length of the CDR3 is 15 residues. CDR1 and CDR2 (germline): SGHRS, YFSETQ. The V end lost 2 bases, the J end lost 5 bases, and 13 bases lay between the germline ends. As DNA, the CDR3 is TGCGCCAGCAGCTTTATAAACTTTCTAACCGGGGAGCTGTTTTTT. Translating it yields CASSFINFLTGELFF.

The V call is TRBV5-3, the J call TRBJ2-5, with 10 bases that match TRBD1. TRBV5-3 is identified as an open reading frame with a role that is uncertain. CDR3 length: 14 residues. Trimming removed 4 bases from V and 4 bases from J; junction bases left unmatched: 4. For the CDR3, the DNA is TGTGCCAGAAGCCTAAGGGACAGGGGAGAGACCCAGTACTTC. Translation gives CARSLRDRGETQYF.

J is TRBJ2-1 and V is TRBV18; 10 nucleotides agree with TRBD1. CDR1 and CDR2 (germline): KGHSH, LQKENI. The junction had 9 bases not matched to a gene; V was cut back by 4 bases and J by 6 bases. The CDR3 length is 16 residues. The CDR3 sequence: CASSRAFGTGANEQFF. CDR3 DNA sequence: TGTGCCAGCTCACGAGCATTTGGGACAGGGGCCAATGAGCAGTTCTTC.

The chain carries TRBV18 and TRBJ1-3; D gene ambiguous. The CDR3 extends over 13 amino acids. Germline CDR1 KGHSH, CDR2 LQKENI. V gave up 1 base and J gave up 6 bases, with 7 bases separating them. CDR3 amino acids: CASSPLTINTIYF. CDR3 DNA: TGTGCCAGCTCACCACTGACTATAAACACCATATATTTT.

V gene TRBV2 combines with J gene TRBJ2-2, with D unresolved. The CDR3 runs to 14 residues. V was shortened by 8 bases and J by 5 bases, with 15 bases between the two germline ends. Germline assignment: CDR1 SNHLY and CDR2 FYNNEI. The CDR3 protein is CASSISRHTGELFF. The CDR3 DNA reads as TGTGCCAGCTCCATCTCGCGTCATACCGGGGAGCTGTTTTTT.

This clone was observed once. The rearrangement links TRBV29-1 to TRBJ2-1; possibly TRBD2 for D (6 bases). This CDR3 is built from 17 residues. Germline CDR1 reads SQVTM; CDR2 reads ANQGSEA. The V gene lost 0 bases and the J gene lost 0 bases, with 15 bases spanning the gap. The CDR3 is CSVEDLGGAISYNEQFF. The CDR3 region has the DNA TGCAGCGTTGAAGATCTTGGCGGGGCCATCTCCTACAATGAGCAGTTCTTC.

The rearrangement uses TRBV5-1 and TRBJ2-7; 7 nucleotides line up with TRBD2. Germline V gives CDR1 SGHRS, CDR2 YFSETQ. V shed 7 bases and J 6 bases; nucleotides not matched to a gene: 4. CDR3 size: 11 residues. CDR3 DNA: TGCGCCAGCTCCCTAGCGGCCGAGCAGTACTTC. Protein product: CASSLAAEQYF.

This clone was recorded only once. The V gene is TRBV18, the J gene TRBJ2-3; 8 bases line up with TRBD2. The CDR3 contains 14 residues. With V trimmed by 2 bases and J by 7 bases, 5 bases remained unmatched. Germline lookup yields CDR1 KGHSH and CDR2 LQKENI. CDR3 nucleotides: TGTGCCAGCTCACCATCCCGGGGGGGATATACGCAGTATTTT. Its translation: CASSPSRGGYTQYF.

The chain carries TRBV11-3 and TRBJ2-7; no reliable D call. The CDR3 is made up of 14 amino acids. CDR1 SGHNT and CDR2 YENEEA come from the germline V gene. V lost 2 bases and J lost 2, with 10 bases in between. The CDR3 here is CASSLTYTTYEQYF. Written as DNA, the CDR3 is TGTGCCAGCAGCTTAACCTATACCACCTACGAGCAGTACTTC.

The gene calls are TRBV15 and TRBJ1-5; 7 bases fit TRBD1. V trimming: 8 bases; J trimming: 1 base; junction bases outside the gene matches: 2. Per the germline V gene, CDR1 is LNHNV and CDR2 is YYDKDF (reference sequence). CDR3 length: 13 amino acids. The DNA of the CDR3 is TGTGCCACCGCACAGGGGAGCAATCAGCCCCAGCATTTT. It is translated as CATAQGSNQPQHF.

V and J are TRBV5-1 and TRBJ2-3, with 7 bases lining up with TRBD2. This CDR3 contains 14 residues. Germline loops: CDR1 SGHRS, CDR2 YFSETQ. J was trimmed by 0 bases and V by 4 bases; bases with no gene match: 2. The CDR3, as DNA: TGCGCCAGCAGCCGCGGGGGTAGCACAGATACGCAGTATTTT. Translating gives CASSRGGSTDTQYF.

This clone was detected only a few times. The gene calls are TRBV28 and TRBJ1-1, with D unresolved. CDR3 length equals 13 residues. Between the trimmed V and J ends, which lost 3 bases and 3 bases, there was a span of 8 bases. The germline V gene encodes CDR1 MDHEN and CDR2 SYDVKM. CDR3 loop: CASSLAQDTEAFF. DNA for the CDR3: TGTGCCAGCAGTTTGGCGCAGGACACTGAAGCTTTCTTT.

V and J are TRBV7-2 and TRBJ2-7; a weak D match, TRBD1 (5 bases). Germline V gene lookup returns CDR1 SGHTA and CDR2 FQGNSA. Trimming pared 1 base from V and 8 bases from J, leaving 6 bases between. The CDR3 spans 11 residues. The CDR3 DNA follows: TGTGCCAGCAGCTTAGGGGGCAAGCAGTACTTC. This sequence encodes CASSLGGKQYF.

V gene TRBV5-1 combines with J gene TRBJ2-2, with D uncertain. The CDR3 sequence is 14 residues long. Trimming cost V 3 bases and J 4 bases, with 10 bases left between them. The germline V gene encodes CDR1 SGHRS and CDR2 YFSETQ. In DNA, the CDR3 is TGCGCCAGCAGCTCCTCTAGGAGCACCGGGGAGCTGTTTTTT. This codes for CASSSSRSTGELFF.

The rearrangement uses TRBV25-1 and TRBJ2-7, with D unresolved. Germline V gene lookup returns CDR1 MGHDK and CDR2 SYGVNS. The length of the CDR3 is 12 residues. The ends were cut back, 4 bases at V and 5 bases at J, with 9 bases in the middle. In DNA, the CDR3 is TGTGCCAGCAGTGCTTACAGTCACGAGCAGTACTTC. Translating it yields CASSAYSHEQYF.